The clone carrying this TCR beta chain was recorded many times. Its antigen remains unknown. The investigators amplified TCR beta CDR3 regions from RNA transcripts. A first-round RT-PCR of the TCR CDR3 used the HTBI primer set. In TCRdb, the multiplex PCR reads were re-called with MiXCR into one record per CDR3 protein. The table records about 340,000 distinct CDR3 sequences, about 20% of them present only once. The CDR3 length is 13 residues. Trimming cost V 3 bases and J 6 bases; bases outside gene matches: 3. Germline V gene lookup returns CDR1 LGHDT and CDR2 YNNKEL (reference sequence). About 9.4 ml fresh peripheral blood yielded the PBMCs. The sample comes from a study of T cells in Graves' hyperthyroidism and ophthalmopathy. Study background: Peripheral blood sampling occurred at initial diagnosis, before any treatment. Notes on the study in general: Ophthalmopathy, as predicted by the model, came a median about six months after the prediction. Blood also held most thyroid clonotypes expanded beyond 0.001.

Sequencing used blood. This clonotype was obtained from a woman aged 45-65 years with Graves' hyperthyroidism. This chain joins TRBV3-1 and TRBJ2-7, with 9 bases lining up with TRBD2. The CDR3 DNA reads TGTGCCAGCAGCCATGCAGCGGGAGGCGAGCAGTACGTC. Encoded protein: CASSHAAGGEQYV.